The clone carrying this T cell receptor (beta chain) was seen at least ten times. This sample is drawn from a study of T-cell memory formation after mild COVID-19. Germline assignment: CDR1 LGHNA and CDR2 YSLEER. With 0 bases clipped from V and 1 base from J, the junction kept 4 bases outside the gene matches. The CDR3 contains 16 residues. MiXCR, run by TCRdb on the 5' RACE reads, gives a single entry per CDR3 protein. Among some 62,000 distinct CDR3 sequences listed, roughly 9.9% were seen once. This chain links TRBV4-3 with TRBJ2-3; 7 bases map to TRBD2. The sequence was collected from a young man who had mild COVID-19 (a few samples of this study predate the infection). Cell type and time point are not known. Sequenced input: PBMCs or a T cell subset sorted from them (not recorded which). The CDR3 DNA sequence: TGCGCCAGCAGCCAAGAAAGCGGGGCCCGCACAGATACGCAGTATTTT. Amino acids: CASSQESGARTDTQYF.